What follows are 19 T cell receptor beta chains derived from one specimen sequenced in a study of cytomegalovirus exposure and HLA in healthy donors. Primers included in the PCR were 60 Vbeta and 13 Jbeta primers. TCRdb's copy holds only in-frame clones and misses some; the assay was immunoSEQ multiplex PCR. The sample shows 100,000 to 150,000 clones, 17% of them seen only once. The sequenced material came from PBMCs. These receptors all come from a female donor in good health and CMV-seropositive.

This clone showed up just a few times. This rearrangement joins TRBV7-9 to TRBJ2-7; D possibly corresponds to TRBD2 (5 bases). CDR3 length equals 14 residues. CDR1 SEHNR and CDR2 FQNEAQ come from the germline V gene (reference sequence). Deletions cut 0 bases from V and 3 bases from J, with 9 bases between. The CDR3 DNA sequence: TGTGCCAGCAGCTTAGCAGGCGGACTCTACGAGCAGTACTTC. Translating gives CASSLAGGLYEQYF. Full variable domain (outside the CDR3, taken from reference TRBV7-9 and TRBJ2-7): DTGVSQNPRHKITKRGQNVTFRCDPISEHNRLYWYRQTLGQGPEFLTYFQNEAQLEKSRLLSDRFSAERPKGSFSTLEIQRTEQGDSAMYLCASSLAGGLYEQYFGPGTRLTVT.

This clone was seen a handful of times. The chain couples TRBV27 to TRBJ2-5, with D possibly matching TRBD1 (5 bases). Germline V gene data show CDR1 as MNHEY and CDR2 as SMNVEV (reference sequence). The CDR3 has 14 amino acids. Between the trimmed V and J ends, which lost 7 bases and 3 bases, there was a span of 15 bases. The chain's CDR3 is CASTPPDKKETQYF. CDR3 sequence (DNA): TGTGCCAGCACCCCCCCGGACAAAAAAGAGACCCAGTACTTC.

V gene TRBV2 combines with J gene TRBJ2-5, with D possibly matching TRBD1 (6 bases). Trimming removed 6 bases from V and 5 bases from J, with 13 bases in between. The CDR3 has 13 residues. Germline CDR1 reads SNHLY; CDR2 reads FYNNEI. In DNA form, the CDR3 reads TGTGCCAGCAGCGTGACAGGAAGGGAGACCCAGTACTTC. Protein product: CASSVTGRETQYF.

This chain connects TRBV28 to TRBJ1-1; a weak D match, TRBD1 (5 bases). CDR1 and CDR2 from the germline V gene are MDHEN and SYDVKM. Trimming cost V 10 bases and J 1 base, with 16 bases left between them. This CDR3 region has 14 residues. DNA for the CDR3: TGTGCCACCGGCGGGGGGGTCGCGAACACTGAAGCTTTCTTT. Protein sequence: CATGGGVANTEAFF.

This clone turned up a few times. J is TRBJ1-2 and V is TRBV6-6; 7 bases fit TRBD1. In germline, CDR1 is MNHNY, CDR2 SVGAGI (reference sequence). Trimming took 3 bases from V and 7 from J; bases not matched to a gene: 8. The length of the CDR3 is 14 residues. The CDR3 is CASSYLRGESGYTF. The CDR3 DNA sequence: TGTGCCAGCAGTTATCTCAGGGGGGAGAGTGGCTACACCTTC.

In its sample, this clone was seen a few times. V usage is TRBV5-4 and J usage is TRBJ2-7; D not resolved. The CDR3 consists of 13 residues. Between the trimmed V and J ends, which lost 0 bases and 2 bases, there was a span of 6 bases. The V gene's germline CDR1 is SGHNT and CDR2 YYREEE (reference sequence). The CDR3 DNA is TGTGCCAGCAGCTTGGGGCCCACCTACGAGCAGTACTTC. Its protein is CASSLGPTYEQYF.

In its sample, this clone was seen a few times. The chain links TRBV12-5 to TRBJ2-7; D is possibly TRBD2 (5 bases). Trimming took off 7 bases at V and 0 bases at J, with 10 bases between the two ends. The CDR3 sequence is 13 residues long. The V gene's germline CDR1 is LGHNT and CDR2 FRNRAP. The CDR3 here is CASALGSSYEQYF. CDR3 in DNA: TGTGCTAGTGCCCTGGGGAGCTCCTACGAGCAGTACTTC. The complete variable domain, with remaining parts taken from reference TRBV12-5 and TRBJ2-7, reads DARVTQTPRHKVTEMGQEVTMRCQPILGHNTVFWYRQTMMQGLELLAYFRNRAPLDDSGMPKDRFSAEMPDATLATLKIQPSEPRDSAVYFCASALGSSYEQYFGPGTRLTVT.

This clone was found a few times. This rearrangement joins TRBV9 to TRBJ1-6; D gene ambiguous. Trimming removed 0 bases at V and 7 bases at J, with 17 bases between. The CDR3 runs to 17 residues. Germline V gives CDR1 SGDLS, CDR2 YYNGEE. The CDR3 sequence: CASSVGPFTEKNSPLHF. CDR3 in DNA: TGTGCCAGCAGCGTAGGGCCGTTTACAGAGAAAAATTCACCCCTCCACTTT.

This clone came up a few times. The chain recombines TRBV7-2 with TRBJ2-5; D is undetermined. Germline V gene lookup returns CDR1 SGHTA and CDR2 FQGNSA. Trimming removed 5 bases from V and 0 bases from J, with 7 bases in between. The CDR3 has 13 residues. CDR3 nucleotides: TGTGCCAGCAGCCCCTCTAACCAAGAGACCCAGTACTTC. It encodes CASSPSNQETQYF. Combining the CDR3 with reference TRBV7-2 and TRBJ2-5 gives the whole variable domain GAGVSQSPSNKVTEKGKDVELRCDPISGHTALYWYRQSLGQGLEFLIYFQGNSAPDKSGLPSDRFSAERTGGSVSTLTIQRTQQEDSAVYLCASSPSNQETQYFGPGTRLLVL.

This clone occurred a few times. This rearrangement joins TRBV7-9 to TRBJ2-7; TRBD1 might be the D (6 bases). The CDR3 covers 13 residues. Germline-derived CDR1 and CDR2 are SEHNR and FQNEAQ (reference sequence). Trimming removed 6 bases at V and 6 bases at J, with 15 bases between. The CDR3 here is CASRLSQGTEQYF. In DNA, the CDR3 is TGTGCCAGCAGACTCTCACAGGGCACCGAGCAGTACTTC.

This chain links TRBV19 with TRBJ2-2, with TRBD1 identical over 8 bases. After removal of 2 bases from V and 7 bases from J, the junction contained 3 bases not matched to a gene. Germline CDR1 reads LNHDA; CDR2 reads SQIVND (reference sequence). The CDR3 runs 14 residues. CDR3 nucleotide sequence: TGTGCCAGTAGTATACAGGGGGCGATCGGGGAGCTGTTTTTT. This encodes CASSIQGAIGELFF. Filled out from reference TRBV19 and TRBJ2-2, the complete variable domain reads DGGITQSPKYLFRKEGQNVTLSCEQNLNHDAMYWYRQDPGQGLRLIYYSQIVNDFQKGDIAEGYSVSREKKESFPLTVTSAQKNPTAFYLCASSIQGAIGELFFGEGSRLTVL.

The table lists this clone with a few counts. V usage is TRBV15 and J usage is TRBJ2-3; D might be TRBD2 (6 bases). This CDR3 spans 17 amino acids. The V gene's germline CDR1 is LNHNV and CDR2 YYDKDF (reference sequence). Trimming shortened V by 1 base and J by 2 bases, and 16 bases separated the two germline ends. CDR3 residues: CATSRGIGRGDTDTQYF. The CDR3 DNA reads as TGTGCCACCAGCAGAGGCATTGGGCGGGGAGACACAGATACGCAGTATTTT.

A few counts support this clone. The V call is TRBV4-3, the J call TRBJ2-4; D is perhaps TRBD1 (5 bases). The CDR3 extends over 14 amino acids. Trimming took 1 base from V and 9 from J, leaving 13 bases between them. From germline, CDR1 is LGHNA and CDR2 YSLEER. CDR3 sequence: CASSQVPVRGIQYF. The CDR3, as DNA: TGCGCCAGCAGCCAAGTTCCCGTAAGGGGCATTCAGTACTTC.

About this clone: Other DNA sequences within the sample encode an identical CDR3. This chain joins TRBV7-2 and TRBJ2-5; tentative D call: TRBD2 (6 bases). Trimming took 1 base from V and 1 from J, leaving 10 bases between them. The CDR3 totals 15 residues. Germline V CDR1 and CDR2: SGHTA, FQGNSA. The CDR3 DNA sequence: TGTGCCAGCAGCTTAGGAGGAGGGCCCCAAGAGACCCAGTACTTC. Residues: CASSLGGGPQETQYF.

This chain uses TRBV27 with TRBJ2-5, with TRBD2 matching over 7 bases. V lost 5 bases, J lost 4 bases, and 10 bases stayed unmatched. This CDR3 has 15 residues. From germline, CDR1 is MNHEY and CDR2 SMNVEV (reference sequence). CDR3: CASSPALGGGETQYF. CDR3 in DNA: TGTGCCAGCAGTCCGGCTTTGGGGGGGGGAGAGACCCAGTACTTC.

Many counts were recorded for this clone. The rearrangement joins TRBV4-2 to TRBJ2-3; 8 positions match TRBD1. CDR1 LGHNA and CDR2 YNFKEQ come from the germline V gene. After removal of 3 bases from V and 0 bases from J, the junction contained 2 bases not matched to a gene. This CDR3 has 15 residues. In DNA form, the CDR3 reads TGTGCCAGCAGCCAGGGGGACAGGAGCACAGATACGCAGTATTTT. This sequence encodes CASSQGDRSTDTQYF.

This clone has more than one count but fewer than ten. V and J are TRBV29-1 and TRBJ2-3; 10 nucleotides align to TRBD1. Germline CDR1 and CDR2: SQVTM and ANQGSEA. This CDR3 comprises 15 residues. With 6 bases clipped from V and 2 bases from J, the junction kept 8 bases outside the gene matches. The CDR3 protein is CSVTPGQGITDTQYF. DNA of the CDR3: TGCAGCGTAACTCCGGGACAGGGGATCACAGATACGCAGTATTTT.

The rearrangement uses TRBV18 and TRBJ2-1, with D unresolved. Between the trimmed V and J ends, which lost 2 bases and 4 bases, there was a span of 6 bases. CDR1 and CDR2 (germline): KGHSH, LQKENI. The length of the CDR3 is 13 residues. CDR3 sequence: CASSPSSYNEQFF. The CDR3 DNA reads TGTGCCAGCTCACCATCGAGTTACAATGAGCAGTTCTTC.

A few counts support this clone. This chain links TRBV19 with TRBJ1-2; D unclear. V was trimmed by 2 bases and J by 7 bases, leaving 29 bases between them. Germline CDR1 is LNHDA and CDR2 is SQIVND (reference sequence). This CDR3 is built from 19 residues. CDR3 residues: CASSIRGSRAMAGLGGYTF. The DNA for the CDR3 is TGTGCCAGTAGTATAAGAGGTTCCCGGGCAATGGCGGGCCTCGGTGGCTACACCTTC.